The 24 T cell receptor beta chains given below trace back to one sample, sequenced in a study of cytomegalovirus exposure and HLA in healthy donors. 13 Jbeta primers and 60 Vbeta primers were used for the PCR. Assay used: immunoSEQ multiplex PCR; TCRdb lists only in-frame clones, some missing. In the table there are around 100,000 clones, just under 70% of which are singletons. Sequencing was performed on PBMCs. Receptor source: a man aged 25 to 45 in good health and CMV-seropositive.

The J gene is TRBJ1-6, the V gene TRBV19; TRBD1 aligns across 7 bases. Germline V lookup: CDR1 LNHDA, CDR2 SQIVND (reference sequence). The V gene end was trimmed by 3 bases and the J gene end by 7 bases; junction bases not matched to a gene: 6. This CDR3 is built from 15 residues. CDR3 amino acids: CASSIAGGRNSPLHF. The CDR3 DNA follows: TGTGCCAGTAGTATCGCAGGGGGTCGGAATTCACCCCTCCACTTT.

The chain links TRBV6-1 to TRBJ1-2, with D maybe TRBD1 (5 bases). This CDR3 has 17 amino acids. V was pared by 1 base and J by 2 bases, with 17 bases between. The V gene's germline CDR1 is MNHNS and CDR2 SASEGT. The CDR3 DNA reads TGTGCCAGCAGTGAAGGGGGCTGGGGGGTCTCGAACTATGGCTACACCTTC. Residues: CASSEGGWGVSNYGYTF.

The chain couples TRBV29-1 to TRBJ1-2; weak D call: TRBD1 (5 bases). The CDR3 is 13 residues long. The germline V and J ends were trimmed by 1 base and 8 bases, with 14 bases remaining between them. Germline V gives CDR1 SQVTM, CDR2 ANQGSEA. The CDR3 DNA reads as TGCAGCGTTGAAGTTCCCTCGGGGGTAGGCTACACCTTC. Amino acid sequence: CSVEVPSGVGYTF.

The rearrangement links TRBV7-8 to TRBJ1-5; perhaps TRBD1 as D (6 bases). Per germline, CDR1 SGHVS and CDR2 FQNEAQ. V was shortened by 2 bases and J by 5 bases, with 10 bases between the two germline ends. The CDR3 covers 14 residues. The CDR3 coding sequence is TGTGCCAGCAGCTTATCGGCAGGGGATCAGCCCCAGCATTTT. Amino acid sequence: CASSLSAGDQPQHF. Based on the CDR3 plus reference TRBV7-8 and TRBJ1-5, the full variable domain is GAGVSQSPRYKVAKRGQDVALRCDPISGHVSLFWYQQALGQGPEFLTYFQNEAQLDKSGLPSDRFFAERPEGSVSTLKIQRTQQEDSAVYLCASSLSAGDQPQHFGDGTRLSIL.

The gene calls are TRBV5-1 and TRBJ2-3; 7 positions agree with TRBD2. This CDR3 contains 14 residues. V dropped 3 bases and J dropped 3; count of bases not matched to a gene: 4. Germline V gives CDR1 SGHRS, CDR2 YFSETQ. This CDR3 is CASSSRGGTDTQYF. The CDR3 nucleotides read TGCGCCAGCAGCTCTAGGGGAGGGACAGATACGCAGTATTTT.

The chain is built from TRBV28 and TRBJ1-5, with 8 bases fitting TRBD1. Germline V CDR1 and CDR2: MDHEN, SYDVKM. Germline trimming cut 6 bases from V and 2 bases from J; bases unmatched to any gene: 6. The CDR3 loop spans 15 amino acids. The CDR3 region is CASSLQGVGNQPQHF. For the CDR3, the DNA is TGTGCCAGCAGCTTACAGGGGGTTGGCAATCAGCCCCAGCATTTT. The entire variable domain, with the rest obtained from reference TRBV28 and TRBJ1-5, is as follows: DVKVTQSSRYLVKRTGEKVFLECVQDMDHENMFWYRQDPGLGLRLIYFSYDVKMKEKGDIPEGYSVSREKKERFSLILESASTNQTSMYLCASSLQGVGNQPQHFGDGTRLSIL.

This clone was seen a few times. V and J are TRBV30 and TRBJ2-1; 9 nucleotides agree with TRBD2. Looked up from germline, CDR1 is GTSNPN and CDR2 is SVGIG (reference sequence). CDR3 length: 14 residues. Losses at the gene ends were 4 bases for V and 6 bases for J; bases not matched to a gene: 7. CDR3 nucleotides: TGTGCCTGGAAGGCGGGGGGGGGCTCCAATGAGCAGTTCTTC. Amino acids: CAWKAGGGSNEQFF.

This clone has more than one count but fewer than ten. V usage is TRBV21-1 and J usage is TRBJ1-1. TRBV21-1 is a known pseudogene. CDR3 length: 19 residues. The CDR3 sequence is CASSKVGAGFGDMNTEAFF. The CDR3 coding sequence is TGTGCCAGCAGCAAAGTTGGGGCGGGGTTCGGAGACATGAACACTGAAGCTTTCTTT.

The rearrangement joins TRBV6-4 to TRBJ1-1; D not resolved. In germline, CDR1 is MRHNA, CDR2 SNTAGT. Trimming shortened V by 7 bases and J by 1 base, and 7 bases separated the two germline ends. The CDR3 sequence is 12 residues long. The CDR3 is CASTFWNTEAFF. The CDR3, as DNA: TGTGCCAGCACCTTCTGGAACACTGAAGCTTTCTTT.

The chain combines TRBV29-1 with TRBJ1-2, with TRBD1 matching over 8 bases. This CDR3 is 12 amino acids long. Germline V gene lookup returns CDR1 SQVTM and CDR2 ANQGSEA. The CDR3 nucleotides are TGCAGTGGATTACAGGGGGGGATTGGCTACACCTTC. It is translated as CSGLQGGIGYTF.

The chain joins TRBV5-1 to TRBJ1-2; 11 bases fit TRBD1. Germline CDR1 SGHRS, CDR2 YFSETQ. CDR3 size: 14 residues. V lost 0 bases, J lost 6 bases, and 1 base stayed unmatched. CDR3 sequence (DNA): TGCGCCAGCAGCTTGGGGACAGGGGGCGATGGCTACACCTTC. It encodes CASSLGTGGDGYTF.

Of note for this clone: One end of the junction is discordant with germline, which a read error may explain. V usage is TRBV6-6 and J usage is TRBJ1-5, with a possible D match to TRBD1 (5 bases). CDR3 length: 14 amino acids. CDR1 and CDR2 (germline): MNHNY, SVGAGI (reference sequence). The chain's CDR3 is CASSSSGLNQLQHF. CDR3 bases: TGTGCCAGCAGTTCGTCAGGGCTCAATCAGCTCCAGCATTTT.

The chain uses TRBV28 and TRBJ1-2, with 8 positions matching TRBD1. The CDR3 has 15 residues. The trim removed 4 bases at V and 2 bases at J, leaving 6 bases unmatched. CDR1 is MDHEN and CDR2 is SYDVKM in the germline V gene. The CDR3 sequence is CASSSRRQGNYGYTF. CDR3 DNA sequence: TGTGCCAGCAGTTCTCGTAGACAGGGGAACTATGGCTACACCTTC.

V and J are TRBV7-9 and TRBJ2-7; the D gene is possibly TRBD1 (6 bases). This CDR3 has 13 amino acids. The V gene's germline CDR1 is SEHNR and CDR2 FQNEAQ (reference sequence). Trimming cost V 10 bases and J 3 bases, with 16 bases left between them. CDR3 amino acids: CATCSAGDYEQYF. DNA for the CDR3: TGTGCCACATGTTCGGCAGGGGACTACGAGCAGTACTTC.

The chain has TRBV5-6 and TRBJ1-5; 9 bases align to TRBD1. The germline V gene has CDR1 SGHDT and CDR2 YYEEEE. V shed 2 bases and J 7 bases; nucleotides not matched to a gene: 7. This CDR3 contains 15 residues. The CDR3 sequence is CASSFAGQGSQPQHF. CDR3 nucleotide sequence: TGTGCCAGCAGCTTCGCCGGACAGGGGAGCCAGCCCCAGCATTTT.

V is TRBV7-9 and J is TRBJ1-2; D is possibly TRBD1 (6 bases). CDR1 and CDR2 from the germline V gene are SEHNR and FQNEAQ (reference sequence). Trimming took off 5 bases at V and 1 base at J, with 17 bases between the two ends. This CDR3 has 16 amino acids. The CDR3: CASSPLTGPLNYGYTF. The DNA of the CDR3 is TGTGCCAGCAGCCCACTGACAGGCCCCCTTAACTATGGCTACACCTTC.

The chain combines TRBV4-1 with TRBJ2-1; 9 nucleotides align to TRBD2. The CDR3 consists of 16 residues. Germline assignment: CDR1 MGHRA and CDR2 YSYEKL. V shed 4 bases and J 4 bases; nucleotides not matched to a gene: 8. The CDR3 nucleotides read TGCGCCAGCAGCCCGAGGCTAGCGGGGCCTTACAATGAGCAGTTCTTC. This encodes CASSPRLAGPYNEQFF.

V gene TRBV28 combines with J gene TRBJ1-2; 8 nucleotides agree with TRBD1. Germline V gives CDR1 MDHEN, CDR2 SYDVKM. Trimming cost V 6 bases and J 7 bases; bases outside gene matches: 25. The CDR3 sequence is 19 residues long. Here the CDR3 reads CASSHLPGGQGAVSSGYTF. CDR3 in DNA: TGTGCCAGCAGCCACTTACCCGGGGGGCAGGGGGCGGTATCAAGTGGCTACACCTTC.

This clone was observed once. The chain links TRBV10-2 to TRBJ1-3, with 7 bases lining up with TRBD1. The CDR3 has 15 amino acids. The V segment lost 6 bases and the J segment 0 bases; nucleotides outside the gene matches: 5. From germline, CDR1 is WSHSY and CDR2 SAAADI. CDR3: CASRAGTASGNTIYF. The CDR3 nucleotides read TGCGCCAGCAGGGCCGGGACAGCCTCTGGAAACACCATATATTTT.

This clone was seen more than once but under ten times. The chain uses TRBV27 and TRBJ1-1, with D hard to call. This CDR3 is built from 12 residues. Deletions cut 6 bases from V and 5 bases from J, with 10 bases between. Germline CDR1 and CDR2: MNHEY and SMNVEV (reference sequence). CDR3 DNA: TGTGCCAGCAGGGGAACGGGGACTGAAGCTTTCTTT. Residues: CASRGTGTEAFF.

Here the CDR3 reads CAWSGGLDGYEQFF. CDR3 nucleotides: TGTGCCTGGAGTGGGGGACTAGATGGCTATGAGCAGTTCTTC. The rearrangement joins TRBV30 to TRBJ2-1, with TRBD2 matching over 8 bases. The trim removed 1 base at V and 8 bases at J, leaving 7 bases unmatched. CDR1 and CDR2 (germline): GTSNPN, SVGIG (reference sequence). The CDR3 is made up of 14 amino acids.

The chain couples TRBV7-8 to TRBJ2-3; no reliable D call. Trimming shortened V by 1 base and J by 3 bases, and 8 bases separated the two germline ends. There are 14 residues in the CDR3. Germline CDR1 SGHVS, CDR2 FQNEAQ. The CDR3 bases are TGTGCCAGCAGCTTAGTGACACCTACAGATACGCAGTATTTT. Amino acid sequence: CASSLVTPTDTQYF.

The V gene is TRBV5-6, the J gene TRBJ1-2; D is unresolved. Trimming shortened V by 4 bases and J by 0 bases, and 10 bases separated the two germline ends. CDR3 length equals 14 residues. In germline, CDR1 is SGHDT, CDR2 YYEEEE. The DNA for the CDR3 is TGTGCCAGCAGCGCAGGTCTCCCTAACTATGGCTACACCTTC. Protein sequence: CASSAGLPNYGYTF.

The rearrangement links TRBV5-1 to TRBJ2-3; D ambiguous. The CDR3 is made up of 13 amino acids. The V gene's germline CDR1 is SGHRS and CDR2 YFSETQ. Trimming took 7 bases from V and 6 from J, leaving 15 bases between them. The CDR3 reads CASSSITEDTQYF. CDR3 nucleotide sequence: TGCGCCAGCTCATCGATAACGGAGGATACGCAGTATTTT.